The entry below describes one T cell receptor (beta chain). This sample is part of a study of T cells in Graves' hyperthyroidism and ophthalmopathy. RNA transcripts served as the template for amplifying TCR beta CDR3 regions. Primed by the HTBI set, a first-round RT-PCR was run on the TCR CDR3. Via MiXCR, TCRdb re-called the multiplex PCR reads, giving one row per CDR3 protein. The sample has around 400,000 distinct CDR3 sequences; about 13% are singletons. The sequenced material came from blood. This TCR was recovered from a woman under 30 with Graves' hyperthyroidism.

This CDR3 reads CASRTQGADDTQYF. CDR3 sequence (DNA): TGTGCCAGTCGCACCCAGGGGGCTGACGATACGCAGTATTTT. The chain is built from TRBV19 and TRBJ2-3; TRBD1 matches 8 bases. Germline CDR1 and CDR2: LNHDA and SQIVND (reference sequence). Trimming took 8 bases from V and 6 from J; bases not matched to a gene: 10. This CDR3 has 14 amino acids.